The 11 T cell receptor beta chains below all came from one sample that was sequenced in a study of blood T cell repertoires in COVID-19. Assay: immunoSEQ multiplex PCR; the TCRdb copy retains only in-frame clones and omits some. Here the sample spans over 150,000 clones, approximately 73% being singletons. The sample was peripheral blood. The receptors shown here come from an elderly woman with acute or convalescent COVID-19.

This chain links TRBV30 with TRBJ2-3; D is unresolved. This CDR3 contains 13 residues. Germline values: CDR1 GTSNPN, CDR2 SVGIG (reference sequence). The V and J ends lost 3 bases and 4 bases respectively, with 11 bases between them. The CDR3 loop reads CAWRSVVPDTQYF. The CDR3, as DNA: TGTGCCTGGAGAAGCGTAGTTCCAGATACGCAGTATTTT.

The chain carries TRBV5-1 and TRBJ1-1; 8 positions match TRBD1. Germline V gene data show CDR1 as SGHRS and CDR2 as YFSETQ. V trimming: 6 bases; J trimming: 2 bases; junction bases outside the gene matches: 9. The CDR3 sequence is 15 residues long. CDR3 nucleotide sequence: TGCGCCAGCAACCCCTGGGCAGGGGGCAACACTGAAGCTTTCTTT. Protein sequence: CASNPWAGGNTEAFF.

The J gene is TRBJ1-1, the V gene TRBV5-6; TRBD1 might be the D (5 bases). Germline values: CDR1 SGHDT, CDR2 YYEEEE. The length of the CDR3 is 14 residues. With 0 bases removed from V and 7 bases from J, the gap between germline ends came to 13 bases. The CDR3 DNA follows: TGTGCCAGCAGCTTGGATCTGGGGCAGATTGAAGCTTTCTTT. This gives the protein CASSLDLGQIEAFF.

This clone was counted between two and nine times. V and J are TRBV4-3 and TRBJ1-4; 7 bases map to TRBD1. CDR3 size: 17 residues. With V trimmed by 0 bases and J by 3 bases, 7 bases remained unmatched. Germline V lookup: CDR1 LGHNA, CDR2 YSLEER. The CDR3 reads CASSQDQGGWSNEKLFF. CDR3 DNA sequence: TGCGCCAGCAGCCAAGATCAAGGGGGCTGGTCTAATGAAAAACTGTTTTTT.

A single count supports this clone. This CDR3 is CASSEEQGAMSTEAFF. The CDR3 nucleotides are TGTGCCAGCAGTGAGGAACAGGGGGCGATGAGCACTGAAGCTTTCTTT. The V gene is TRBV27, the J gene TRBJ1-1, with 9 bases matching TRBD1. Trimming cost V 5 bases and J 4 bases; bases outside gene matches: 11. Germline CDR1 MNHEY, CDR2 SMNVEV (reference sequence). This CDR3 spans 16 amino acids.

In regard to this clone: This may be a read error: a much more frequent sequence differs by one nucleotide. V is TRBV11-2 and J is TRBJ2-7, with no clear D. Germline V lookup: CDR1 SGHAT, CDR2 FQNNGV. The CDR3 is 11 amino acids. V lost 4 bases and J lost 2, with 3 bases in between. In DNA, the CDR3 is TGTGCCAGCAGCTCAGCCTACGAGCAGTACTTC. It specifies CASSSAYEQYF.

J is TRBJ1-4 and V is TRBV3-1 (or the pseudogene TRBV3-2); TRBD1 matches 9 bases. The germline V gene encodes CDR1 LGHDT and CDR2 YNNKEL (reference sequence). This CDR3 has 17 amino acids. V dropped 0 bases and J dropped 4; count of bases not matched to a gene: 6. The CDR3 sequence: CASSQEAPGQGNEKLFF. CDR3 coding DNA: TGTGCCAGCAGCCAAGAAGCGCCGGGACAGGGTAATGAAAAACTGTTTTTT.

This chain joins TRBV10-3 and TRBJ2-5, with 10 bases matching TRBD1. The junction had 7 bases not matched to a gene; V was cut back by 7 bases and J by 5 bases. Looked up from germline, CDR1 is ENHRY and CDR2 is SYGVKD. The CDR3 consists of 14 residues. The CDR3 DNA reads TGTGCCATCAAAGGGACAGGGGCGTGGGAGACCCAGTACTTC. Amino acid sequence: CAIKGTGAWETQYF.

This sequence joins TRBV6-4 and TRBJ1-1, with unresolved D. Between the trimmed V and J ends, which lost 3 bases and 4 bases, there was a span of 9 bases. This CDR3 is 13 amino acids long. Germline values: CDR1 MRHNA, CDR2 SNTAGT. The CDR3 loop reads CASSDKGGTEAFF. CDR3 sequence (DNA): TGTGCCAGCAGTGATAAGGGAGGCACTGAAGCTTTCTTT.

This clone has a handful of counts. This sequence joins TRBV5-6 and TRBJ2-7; D is unresolved. V lost 2 bases and J 4 bases, leaving 4 bases between the germline ends. Germline V gene data show CDR1 as SGHDT and CDR2 as YYEEEE. The CDR3 has 11 residues. The CDR3 bases are TGTGCCAGCAGCTTCAGTTACGAGCAGTACTTC. Protein: CASSFSYEQYF.

This chain connects TRBV15 to TRBJ1-5; TRBD1 matches at 7 bases. Trimming cost V 1 base and J 4 bases; bases outside gene matches: 4. Germline V gives CDR1 LNHNV, CDR2 YYDKDF (reference sequence). The CDR3 has 15 amino acids. The CDR3 region is CATSRAGTENQPQHF. In DNA form, the CDR3 reads TGTGCCACCAGCAGAGCGGGGACAGAAAATCAGCCCCAGCATTTT.